Following are 27 T cell receptor beta chains from one sample sequenced in a study of OX40 agonist ivuxolimab in advanced cancers. Data came from immunoSEQ multiplex PCR; TCRdb stores just in-frame clones and leaves some out. The sample includes some 80,000 clones, almost 95% seen only once; the top ten take 2.8%. The input for sequencing was CD4+ or CD8+ T cells sorted from blood, taken in a trial of the OX40 agonist ivuxolimab. All receptors come from an adult with an advanced solid tumor such as melanoma, head and neck, liver or kidney cancer.

This clone has just one count. The V and J genes are TRBV19 and TRBJ1-4; D is unclear. CDR3 length equals 13 residues. The V end was cut by 4 bases, the J end by 3 bases, with 6 bases between. Per germline, CDR1 LNHDA and CDR2 SQIVND (reference sequence). DNA for the CDR3: TGTGCCAGTAGTAACAGACCTAATGAAAAACTGTTTTTT. Amino acids: CASSNRPNEKLFF. Supplemented by reference TRBV19 and TRBJ1-4, the full variable domain reads DGGITQSPKYLFRKEGQNVTLSCEQNLNHDAMYWYRQDPGQGLRLIYYSQIVNDFQKGDIAEGYSVSREKKESFPLTVTSAQKNPTAFYLCASSNRPNEKLFFGSGTQLSVL.

The chain carries TRBV9 and TRBJ1-3; a weak D match, TRBD1 (6 bases). This CDR3 spans 16 amino acids. Trimming removed 0 bases at V and 1 base at J, with 11 bases between. Germline values: CDR1 SGDLS, CDR2 YYNGEE. The CDR3: CASSVGEGGSGNTIYF. The CDR3 DNA follows: TGTGCCAGCAGCGTAGGGGAAGGGGGATCTGGAAACACCATATATTTT. Complete variable domain (other parts from reference TRBV9 and TRBJ1-3): DSGVTQTPKHLITATGQRVTLRCSPRSGDLSVYWYQQSLDQGLQFLIQYYNGEERAKGNILERFSAQQFPDLHSELNLSSLELGDSALYFCASSVGEGGSGNTIYFGEGSWLTVV.

V and J are TRBV6-1 and TRBJ1-2, with no clear D. The germline V gene encodes CDR1 MNHNS and CDR2 SASEGT. The CDR3 covers 16 residues. Deletions cut 4 bases from V and 2 bases from J, with 17 bases between. The CDR3 loop reads CASSANFGEANYGYTF. The CDR3 DNA reads as TGTGCCAGCAGTGCTAATTTCGGGGAAGCCAACTATGGCTACACCTTC.

CDR3 in amino acids: CASNPREQTYEQYF. In DNA, the CDR3 is TGTGCCAGCAATCCTCGGGAACAAACCTACGAGCAGTACTTC. The chain combines TRBV5-4 with TRBJ2-7; D possibly corresponds to TRBD2 (5 bases). The CDR3 contains 14 residues. CDR1 SGHNT and CDR2 YYREEE come from the germline V gene (reference sequence). Trimming removed 6 bases from V and 2 bases from J, with 15 bases in between.

V gene TRBV29-1 combines with J gene TRBJ2-3; a weak D match, TRBD2 (6 bases). The CDR3 covers 13 residues. Trimming stripped 4 bases from V and 4 bases from J, with 12 bases between. Germline V gives CDR1 SQVTM, CDR2 ANQGSEA. Here the CDR3 reads CSVGRETADTQYF. CDR3 bases: TGCAGCGTTGGTCGGGAGACCGCAGATACGCAGTATTTT.

CDR3 residues: CASRAGPSDTGELFF. The CDR3 DNA sequence: TGTGCCAGCAGAGCCGGGCCGAGCGACACCGGGGAGCTGTTTTTT. This sequence joins TRBV6-1 and TRBJ2-2; D gene unclear. This CDR3 has 15 amino acids. CDR1 is MNHNS, CDR2 SASEGT, per germline. The V end was cut by 6 bases, the J end by 3 bases, with 14 bases between.

The J gene is TRBJ1-6, the V gene TRBV13; 9 positions match TRBD1. Losses at the gene ends were 5 bases for V and 0 bases for J; bases not matched to a gene: 8. This CDR3 is 18 amino acids long. Germline assignment: CDR1 PRHDT and CDR2 FYEKMQ (reference sequence). The CDR3 nucleotides read TGTGCCAGCAGCCTGCGGACAGGGGTGAACTCCTATAATTCACCCCTCCACTTT. It is translated as CASSLRTGVNSYNSPLHF.

J is TRBJ1-1 and V is TRBV5-1, with 8 bases matching TRBD1. The CDR3 runs to 14 residues. Germline trimming cut 2 bases from V and 1 base from J; bases unmatched to any gene: 1. From germline, CDR1 is SGHRS and CDR2 YFSETQ. The CDR3 loop reads CASSFTGGNTEAFF. In DNA form, the CDR3 reads TGCGCCAGCAGCTTTACAGGGGGGAACACTGAAGCTTTCTTT.

The chain uses TRBV6-6 and TRBJ2-3; D is perhaps TRBD2 (5 bases). Germline V CDR1 and CDR2: MNHNY, SVGAGI (reference sequence). This CDR3 has 16 residues. The V end lost 4 bases, the J end lost 0 bases, and 14 bases lay between the germline ends. CDR3 DNA sequence: TGTGCCAGCAGTTGGGGTAGGGAGCGGAGCACAGATACGCAGTATTTT. Protein sequence: CASSWGRERSTDTQYF.

This sequence joins TRBV5-4 and TRBJ1-2; TRBD1 matches 9 bases. The trim removed 7 bases at V and 5 bases at J, leaving 18 bases unmatched. Per the germline V gene, CDR1 is SGHNT and CDR2 is YYREEE (reference sequence). The CDR3 length is 17 residues. DNA for the CDR3: TGTGCCAGCCGACCCTTATCGGGACAGGGCGTTGGGTATGGCTACACCTTC. Its translation: CASRPLSGQGVGYGYTF.

The V call is TRBV5-1, the J call TRBJ2-5; 7 bases are shared with TRBD2. Germline CDR1 is SGHRS and CDR2 is YFSETQ. This CDR3 region has 15 residues. The V segment lost 3 bases and the J segment 5 bases; nucleotides outside the gene matches: 10. For the CDR3, the DNA is TGCGCCAGCAGCTCCGGGACTATAGGGCGGGAGACCCAGTACTTC. Its translation is CASSSGTIGRETQYF.

The V gene is TRBV4-1, the J gene TRBJ2-5, with D unresolved. Trimming stripped 0 bases from V and 5 bases from J, with 16 bases between. This CDR3 region has 16 residues. Per the germline V gene, CDR1 is MGHRA and CDR2 is YSYEKL. The chain's CDR3 is CASSQEGSLPQETQYF. The CDR3 coding sequence is TGCGCCAGCAGCCAAGAGGGGTCGCTCCCCCAGGAGACCCAGTACTTC.

The chain employs TRBV19 and TRBJ1-1, with D tentatively TRBD1 (5 bases). This CDR3 is 13 amino acids long. V was trimmed by 8 bases and J by 5 bases, leaving 15 bases between them. Per germline, CDR1 LNHDA and CDR2 SQIVND (reference sequence). The CDR3 DNA follows: TGTGCCAGTCTCCGTGGGGGACGAACTGAAGCTTTCTTT. This encodes CASLRGGRTEAFF.

The J gene is TRBJ2-5, the V gene TRBV5-4; D is possibly TRBD1 or TRBD2 (6 bases each). The length of the CDR3 is 16 residues. CDR1 is SGHNT, CDR2 YYREEE, per germline (reference sequence). Trimming cost V 1 base and J 2 bases, with 15 bases left between them. CDR3 amino acids: CASSLPGARGQETQYF. CDR3 in DNA: TGTGCCAGCAGCTTGCCGGGGGCCCGGGGTCAAGAGACCCAGTACTTC.

In this sample, this clone turned up once. The rearrangement joins TRBV10-3 to TRBJ2-7, with D hard to call. Germline loops: CDR1 ENHRY, CDR2 SYGVKD. The CDR3 is made up of 11 amino acids. Trimming cost V 4 bases and J 5 bases, with 6 bases left between them. Written as DNA, the CDR3 is TGTGCCATCAGTGGAAGGGACGAGCAGTACTTC. Translated, it gives CAISGRDEQYF.

The chain joins TRBV10-3 to TRBJ1-2, with 7 bases fitting TRBD1. Trimming removed 5 bases from V and 3 bases from J; junction bases left unmatched: 3. Per the germline V gene, CDR1 is ENHRY and CDR2 is SYGVKD. This CDR3 contains 13 residues. CDR3 DNA: TGTGCCATCAGTACAGGGGATGACTATGGCTACACCTTC. This translates into CAISTGDDYGYTF.

The chain uses TRBV11-2 and TRBJ2-7, with a weak D call TRBD2 (5 bases). CDR3 size: 13 residues. Germline CDR1 reads SGHAT; CDR2 reads FQNNGV. The V gene lost 4 bases and the J gene lost 0 bases, with 7 bases spanning the gap. The CDR3 reads CASSSRGSYEQYF. Written as DNA, the CDR3 is TGTGCCAGCAGCTCACGGGGCTCCTACGAGCAGTACTTC.

The chain is built from TRBV27 and TRBJ1-2; D is undetermined. This CDR3 is 16 amino acids long. In germline, CDR1 is MNHEY, CDR2 SMNVEV (reference sequence). Trimming removed 6 bases from V and 0 bases from J, with 17 bases in between. The CDR3 sequence: CASSQMPEVANYGYTF. For the CDR3, the DNA is TGTGCCAGCAGCCAAATGCCGGAGGTGGCTAACTATGGCTACACCTTC.

This chain connects TRBV4-1 to TRBJ1-2; D gene ambiguous. Germline loops: CDR1 MGHRA, CDR2 YSYEKL. This CDR3 comprises 15 residues. V lost 4 bases to trimming and J lost 8 bases, with 20 bases between them. In DNA, the CDR3 is TGCGCCAGCAGCCCTGATCCCTATGGGGATACGGGCTACACCTTC. Translation gives CASSPDPYGDTGYTF.

The genes are TRBV19 and TRBJ2-3; 9 bases fit TRBD2. CDR3 length: 17 amino acids. The J segment lost 1 base and the V segment lost 2 bases, leaving 7 bases of the junction unmatched. In germline, CDR1 is LNHDA, CDR2 SQIVND (reference sequence). As DNA, the CDR3 is TGTGCCAGTAGTATATCCCCTAGCGGGATAGGCACAGATACGCAGTATTTT. This translates into CASSISPSGIGTDTQYF.

The chain links TRBV6-1 to TRBJ2-7; D possibly corresponds to TRBD2 (5 bases). V was pared by 2 bases and J by 11 bases, with 13 bases between. CDR3 size: 12 residues. Germline V gene lookup returns CDR1 MNHNS and CDR2 SASEGT. The CDR3 bases are TGTGCCAGCAGTGAACTACTAGGTGACGAGTACTTC. This sequence encodes CASSELLGDEYF.

The gene calls are TRBV30 and TRBJ2-5, with 10 bases matching TRBD1. CDR1 is GTSNPN, CDR2 SVGIG, per germline (reference sequence). Trimming removed 3 bases from V and 5 bases from J; junction bases left unmatched: 12. The CDR3 sequence is 16 residues long. The CDR3 loop is CAWSRQGAPRLETQYF. The CDR3 DNA is TGTGCCTGGAGCCGACAGGGGGCCCCCCGGTTGGAGACCCAGTACTTC.

This chain connects TRBV30 to TRBJ2-3; D gene uncertain. From germline, CDR1 is GTSNPN and CDR2 SVGIG (reference sequence). The length of the CDR3 is 16 residues. V was clipped by 0 bases and J by 0 bases, with 13 bases between them. CDR3 sequence: CAWSVGLTASTDTQYF. The CDR3, as DNA: TGTGCCTGGAGTGTAGGTCTTACGGCAAGCACAGATACGCAGTATTTT. Complete variable domain (other parts from reference TRBV30 and TRBJ2-3): SQTIHQWPATLVQPVGSPLSLECTVEGTSNPNLYWYRQAAGRGLQLLFYSVGIGQISSEVPQNLSASRPQDRQFILSSKKLLLSDSGFYLCAWSVGLTASTDTQYFGPGTRLTVL.

The chain links TRBV5-4 to TRBJ2-5, with 9 bases identical to TRBD2. Germline lookup yields CDR1 SGHNT and CDR2 YYREEE (reference sequence). CDR3 length equals 16 residues. The junction had 7 bases not matched to a gene; V was cut back by 4 bases and J by 0 bases. The CDR3 sequence: CASSLGLAGDQETQYF. In DNA, the CDR3 is TGTGCCAGCAGCCTCGGGTTAGCGGGAGACCAAGAGACCCAGTACTTC.

This sequence joins TRBV6-5 and TRBJ2-5; D may be TRBD1 (6 bases). V lost 6 bases and J 4 bases, leaving 18 bases between the germline ends. CDR1 is MNHEY and CDR2 is SVGAGI in the germline V gene. The CDR3 loop spans 15 amino acids. CDR3 loop: CASSLQGHNPETQYF. The DNA of the CDR3 is TGTGCCAGCAGCCTACAGGGTCATAATCCAGAGACCCAGTACTTC.

There are a few counts of this clone. J is TRBJ2-1 and V is TRBV4-2, with 7 bases lining up with TRBD2. J lost 5 bases, V lost 5 bases, and 9 bases had no gene match. Per germline, CDR1 LGHNA and CDR2 YNFKEQ. There are 15 residues in the CDR3. In DNA, the CDR3 is TGTGCCAGCAGCGCGGCGGGAGAGGGCAACAATGAGCAGTTCTTC. This encodes CASSAAGEGNNEQFF.

V and J are TRBV19 and TRBJ1-1; D is unclear. The CDR3 contains 13 residues. Germline CDR1 and CDR2: LNHDA and SQIVND (reference sequence). The V end was cut by 6 bases, the J end by 0 bases, with 8 bases between. Here the CDR3 DNA reads TGTGCCAGTAGAGCAGCCATGAACACTGAAGCTTTCTTT. This sequence encodes CASRAAMNTEAFF.